This T cell receptor beta chain was profiled in a study of beta chain features in type 1 diabetes (dated by TCRdb to 2017 to 2018). At the level of the whole study: Mean age, gender distribution, total cell number and subset yield did not differ between patients and healthy donors. In the study, TCRB repertoires of sorted circulating CD4+ T cell subsets from recently diagnosed type 1 diabetes patients were compared with those of matched healthy donors. Naive and central memory subsets were obtained from all 30 or so donors, but regulatory and stem cell-like memory subsets were isolated from only 8 patients and about 8 healthy donors. A total of roughly 100 million sorted cells were examined across all samples, and RNA yield correlated strongly with the number of cells per subset.

The entire amount of isolated RNA was reverse transcribed using the High Capacity cDNA Reverse Transcription Kit, so the sequenced TCRB transcripts were expressed ones. Deep immunoSEQ sequencing was performed on naive, central memory and regulatory T cell samples, with an average of around 3.5 million total reads per sample. After sorted cells were lysed in RLT buffer, RNA was extracted with DNase-treated RNeasy Micro or Mini kits, with the choice depending on cell number. Each cell subset was processed separately to prevent cross-contamination, with patient and healthy donor samples processed together. The immunoSEQ multiplex PCR was used to amplify TCRB sequences from cDNA, yielding 87-bp fragments that span the CDR3 region. Amplicons were sequenced on the Illumina HiSeq platform. Per the authors' processing: PCR bias was computationally corrected using synthetic template baselines, reads within Hamming distance 2 were collapsed, and singletons that could not be merged were discarded. By aligning reads against IMGT, V, D and J genes, CDR3 length, and insertions or deletions at six rearrangement sites were assigned. Within each subset, clonotype counts were normalized to sorted cell number, after which true diversity and Gini coefficients were computed with the tcR R package. Repertoire sharing was quantified using the overlap coefficient calculated on TCRB nucleotide sequences. As a proxy for the pre-selection repertoire, out-of-frame TCRB sequences from naive cells were analyzed. TCRdb retrieved this table from immuneACCESS and kept in-frame rearrangements only. Not all clones are present; in checked studies, unresolved V genes account for under half, and no reason is known for the remainder. Clone size and the V and J calls come from that table; the DNA yielded D and trimming. For this sample there are roughly 260,000 clones; roughly 20% appear just once. The ten largest account for more than 0.025% of the sample.

Each donor gave one peripheral blood draw, averaging approximately 120 mL, which was collected into heparinised tubes. A BD FACSAria II and a panel including CD45RO, CCR7, CD25, CD127, CD95 and CD27 were used to sort naive, central memory, regulatory and stem cell-like memory CD4+ T cells. All sorted populations exceeded 95% purity. PBMCs were isolated right away by Lymphoprep density gradient centrifugation and were stained directly, without culture. So that batch effects would be minimized, each experiment stained and sorted samples in pairs, pairing one healthy donor with one patient. Remarks on this clone: Its antigen is unknown. Per-base quality was not reported, and no clone a single base away is much larger than it.

After removal of 3 bases from V and 4 bases from J, the junction retains 8 bases not matched to a gene. Per the germline V gene, MDHEN is the CDR1 and SYDVKM is the CDR2. From cysteine to phenylalanine, the CDR3 is 15 amino acids long. Only the CDR3 DNA is retained, 45 bases long and in frame from the first base. Summary of the overall study and its limitations: Type 1 diabetes patients showed a moderate but significant shortening of TCRB CDR3 length in all four CD4+ subsets. Patients with type 1 diabetes made fewer insertions and deleted more nucleotides at VDJ recombination sites, implying thymic rearrangement abnormalities. Only small numbers of individuals were included in the HLA sub-analyses, which left unresolved whether HLA type had any influence on TCRB rearrangement. Because cDNA rather than genomic DNA was sequenced, highly expressing activated cells could have been over-represented, although no difference in activation and CD3 levels was found between groups. Naive, central memory and regulatory TCRB repertoires appeared to be more alike among patients than among healthy donors. PCR might favor shorter templates, but patient and control samples were amplified and corrected together, so any skew would affect both groups equally.

The clonotype comes from a woman in her 40s with type 1 diabetes. The sequencing sample was made of naive CD4+ T cells from blood. The cell subset or site label on this specimen signifies: true naive CD4+ T cells. The rearranged chain carries TRBV28 and TRBJ1-2; TRBD1 lines up with 7 middle nucleotides. The nucleotide sequence reads TGTGCCAGCAGTTTGCCGACAGGGTGGAGCTATGGCTACACCTTC. Translated, this is CASSLPTGWSYGYTF.